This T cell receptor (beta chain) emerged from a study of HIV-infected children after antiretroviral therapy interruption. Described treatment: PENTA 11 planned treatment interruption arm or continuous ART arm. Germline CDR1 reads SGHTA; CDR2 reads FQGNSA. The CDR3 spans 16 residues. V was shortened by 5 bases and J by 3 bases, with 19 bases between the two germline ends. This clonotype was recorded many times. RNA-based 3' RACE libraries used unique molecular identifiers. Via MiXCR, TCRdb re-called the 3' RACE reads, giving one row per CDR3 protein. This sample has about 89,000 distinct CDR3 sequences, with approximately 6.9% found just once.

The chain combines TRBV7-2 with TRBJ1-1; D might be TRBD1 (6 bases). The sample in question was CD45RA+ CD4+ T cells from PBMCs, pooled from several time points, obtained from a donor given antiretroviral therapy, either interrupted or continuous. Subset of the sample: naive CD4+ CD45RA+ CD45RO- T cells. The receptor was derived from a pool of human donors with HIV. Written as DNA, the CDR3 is TGTGCCAGCAGCCCAGAGACAGGCAGATACTACACTGAAGCTTTCTTT. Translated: CASSPETGRYYTEAFF.